This T cell receptor beta chain was obtained from a study of beta chain features in type 1 diabetes. Study-level findings and limits: For patients, the naive, central memory and Treg TCRB repertoires appeared more alike than for healthy donors. In all four CD4+ subsets, TCRB CDR3 length was significantly, moderately reduced in type 1 diabetes. PCR could preferentially amplify shorter templates, alike in patients and controls. Patients with type 1 diabetes showed fewer VDJ junction insertions and more deletions.

The length of the CDR3 is 14 residues. The germline gives CDR1 MNHNS, CDR2 SASEGT. With 7 bases removed from V and 1 base from J, the gap between germline ends came to 13 bases. The isolated RNA, all of it, was reverse transcribed, so expressed TCRB transcripts were what got sequenced. Some clones are missing from TCRdb's copy, which holds only in-frame ones; the method was immunoSEQ multiplex PCR. The sample comprises over 600,000 clones, around 12% of which are singletons, and around 0.12% rests with the top ten. Each donor gave one heparinised blood draw averaging about 110 mL. With regard to this clone: Antigen: not known.

Material: naive CD4+ T cells from blood. The rearrangement joins TRBV6-1 to TRBJ1-1; tentatively, D is TRBD1 (5 bases). The receptor was derived from a man aged 25 to 45 with type 1 diabetes. The DNA for the CDR3 is TGTGCCAGCACTCCAAGACAGACGAACACTGAAGCTTTCTTT. Translated, it gives CASTPRQTNTEAFF.